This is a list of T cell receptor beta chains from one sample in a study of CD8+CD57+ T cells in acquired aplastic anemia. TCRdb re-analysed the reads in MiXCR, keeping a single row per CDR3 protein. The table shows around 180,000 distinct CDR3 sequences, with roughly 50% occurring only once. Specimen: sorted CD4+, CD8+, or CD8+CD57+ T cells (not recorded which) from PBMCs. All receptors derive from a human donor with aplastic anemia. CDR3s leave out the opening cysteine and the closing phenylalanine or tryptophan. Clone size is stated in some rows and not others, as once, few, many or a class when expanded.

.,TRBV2,ASSARLAATYNEQF
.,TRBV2,ASSDYRSNEQY
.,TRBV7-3,ASSRMAEETQY
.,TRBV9,ASSSGTWYSPLH
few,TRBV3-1,ASSQGGQGGGYT
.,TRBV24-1,ATSDLLGYGYT
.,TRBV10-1,ASSESRTSEQY
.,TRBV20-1,SARSPSGYT
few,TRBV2,ASSGTYEQY
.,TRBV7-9,ASSLGGTVNTEAF
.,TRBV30,AWGTGGPEQY
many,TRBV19,ASSPRTGLTGELF
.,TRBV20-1,SARRLESTAYEQY
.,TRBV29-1,SVEDRVETRY
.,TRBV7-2,ASSLEPLETQY
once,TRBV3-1,ASRQGLVPGELF
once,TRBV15,ATSRAGGGAYEQY